These 21 T cell receptor beta chains were sequenced from one sample in a study of T cells in Graves' hyperthyroidism and ophthalmopathy. TCR beta CDR3 sequences were amplified from RNA transcripts. The TCR CDR3 first-round RT-PCR relied on the HTBI primer set. TCRdb processed the multiplex PCR reads anew with MiXCR; each CDR3 protein has one entry. Found here are a few hundred thousand distinct CDR3 sequences, 15% to 18% of them singletons; the top ten hold 7.3%. Sequences were obtained from blood. These receptors came from a woman in her twenties or thirties with Graves' hyperthyroidism.

This clonotype was seen ten or more times. V and J are TRBV12-3 or TRBV12-4 and TRBJ2-2; 7 bases line up with TRBD1. J lost 4 bases, V lost 7 bases, and 6 bases had no gene match. This CDR3 contains 14 residues. The CDR3, as DNA: TGTGCCAGCAACTCGGGACAGCCCACCGGGGAGCTGTTTTTT. It encodes CASNSGQPTGELFF.

This clonotype has more than one count but fewer than ten. The CDR3 protein is CATARGTDTQYF. CDR3 sequence (DNA): TGTGCGACGGCACGGGGCACAGATACGCAGTATTTT. This rearrangement joins TRBV12-3 or TRBV12-4 to TRBJ2-3; no firm D call. The CDR3 covers 12 residues.

J is TRBJ2-6 and V is TRBV12-3 or TRBV12-4, with D unresolved. V gave up 7 bases and J gave up 1 base, with 5 bases separating them. CDR3 length equals 13 residues. CDR3 region: CASIKSGANVLTF. CDR3 DNA sequence: TGTGCCAGCATTAAGTCTGGGGCCAACGTCCTGACTTTC.

This clonotype has ten or more counts. This chain joins TRBV7-2 and TRBJ2-3, with D perhaps matching TRBD2 (6 bases). The CDR3 contains 15 residues. V lost 1 base and J 2 bases, leaving 10 bases between the germline ends. The germline CDR1 and CDR2 sequences are SGHTA and FQGNSA. CDR3 loop: CASSLEPSDTDTQYF. As DNA, the CDR3 is TGTGCCAGCAGCTTAGAGCCTAGCGACACAGATACGCAGTATTTT.

The sample holds many counts of this clonotype. This rearrangement joins TRBV3-1 to TRBJ2-7; D is perhaps TRBD1 (6 bases). This CDR3 is built from 14 residues. The V gene lost 1 base and the J gene lost 1 base, with 8 bases spanning the gap. Germline V gene data show CDR1 as LGHDT and CDR2 as YNNKEL (reference sequence). CDR3 DNA sequence: TGTGCCAGCAGCCAAGGGGGACATTCCTACGAGCAGTACTTC. Protein sequence: CASSQGGHSYEQYF.

For the CDR3, the DNA is TGTGCCAGCAGTTACTCCCCATTCCTAGCAAGCTCCTACAATGAGCAGTTCTTC. Encoded protein: CASSYSPFLASSYNEQFF. The chain recombines TRBV6-5 with TRBJ2-1, with D possibly being TRBD2 (5 bases). The V and J ends lost 0 bases and 0 bases respectively, with 15 bases between them. The germline gives CDR1 MNHEY, CDR2 SVGAGI. CDR3 length: 18 residues.

This clonotype was seen a handful of times. The V and J genes are TRBV28 and TRBJ2-7, with D possibly TRBD1 on 5 matching bases. Looked up from germline, CDR1 is MDHEN and CDR2 is SYDVKM. The CDR3 covers 12 residues. Trimming took off 3 bases at V and 6 bases at J, with 9 bases between the two ends. The CDR3: CASSFSQGEQYF. DNA of the CDR3: TGTGCCAGCAGTTTTTCTCAGGGCGAGCAGTACTTC.

This clonotype was seen many times. The gene calls are TRBV5-1 and TRBJ1-1; 7 bases are shared with TRBD1. The CDR3 spans 15 residues. From germline, CDR1 is SGHRS and CDR2 YFSETQ. V was pared by 5 bases and J by 3 bases, with 10 bases of the junction left unmatched. The CDR3 region is CASRTTGSVDTEAFF. CDR3 DNA: TGCGCCAGCAGGACGACAGGGTCCGTTGACACTGAAGCTTTCTTT.

This chain links TRBV2 with TRBJ2-1, with D possibly matching TRBD2 (5 bases). The V gene's germline CDR1 is SNHLY and CDR2 FYNNEI. The CDR3 spans 15 residues. The germline V and J ends were trimmed by 6 bases and 7 bases, with 19 bases remaining between them. DNA for the CDR3: TGTGCCAGCAGCCCCCATCTTAGCCCGGGGAATGAGCAGTTCTTC. Residues: CASSPHLSPGNEQFF.

In this sample, this clonotype turned up many times. The rearrangement uses TRBV12-3 or TRBV12-4 and TRBJ2-5; D unclear. V gave up 1 base and J gave up 5 bases, with 8 bases separating them. This CDR3 is 13 amino acids long. The CDR3 DNA is TGTGCCAGCAGTTTAGGGGAATTGGAGACCCAGTACTTC. It yields the protein CASSLGELETQYF.

In its sample, this clonotype was seen many times. The genes are TRBV11-2 and TRBJ2-7; the match to TRBD2 covers 13 bases. This CDR3 comprises 17 residues. Germline values: CDR1 SGHAT, CDR2 FQNNGV. The junction had 10 bases not matched to a gene; V was cut back by 5 bases and J by 3 bases. CDR3 sequence reads: CASSEGLAGTFRYEQYF. CDR3 bases: TGTGCCAGCAGCGAGGGACTAGCGGGAACGTTTCGCTACGAGCAGTACTTC. Supplemented by reference TRBV11-2 and TRBJ2-7, the full variable domain reads EAGVAQSPRYKIIEKRQSVAFWCNPISGHATLYWYQQILGQGPKLLIQFQNNGVVDDSQLPKDRFSAERLKGVDSTLKIQPAKLEDSAVYLCASSEGLAGTFRYEQYFGPGTRLTVT.

The chain combines TRBV30 with TRBJ1-5, with no clear D. Germline V gene sequence: CDR1 GTSNPN, CDR2 SVGIG (reference sequence). The CDR3 has 13 residues. Trimming cost V 3 bases and J 7 bases, with 13 bases left between them. CDR3 amino acids: CAWSGLDLQPQHF. For the CDR3, the DNA is TGTGCCTGGAGCGGGTTGGATCTCCAGCCCCAGCATTTT.

As for this clonotype: No conserved phenylalanine or tryptophan is present at the end of the CDR3, so a read error is the likely explanation. The chain recombines TRBV6-1 with TRBJ1-1, with D unresolved. V shed 5 bases and J shed 1 base, with 8 bases lying between them. The CDR3 contains 13 residues. Germline V gene lookup returns CDR1 MNHNS and CDR2 SASEGT. Written as DNA, the CDR3 is TGTGCCAGCAGTTTAGAACAGAACACTGAAGCTTTCCTT. This sequence encodes CASSLEQNTEAFL.

This chain links TRBV4-1 with TRBJ2-7; 16 positions agree with TRBD2. CDR3 size: 19 residues. Trimming took 0 bases from V and 2 from J; bases not matched to a gene: 7. CDR1 and CDR2 from the germline V gene are MGHRA and YSYEKL. Here the CDR3 reads CASSQEYGTSGRVTYEQYF. The CDR3 coding sequence is TGCGCCAGCAGCCAAGAGTATGGGACTAGCGGGAGGGTTACCTACGAGCAGTACTTC.

The V gene is TRBV6-4, the J gene TRBJ2-4, with D perhaps given as TRBD1 or TRBD2 (5 bases each). V lost 7 bases and J 0 bases, leaving 25 bases between the germline ends. The CDR3 length is 19 residues. Germline V CDR1 and CDR2: MRHNA, SNTAGT. This CDR3 reads CASKIGPRWGSLAKNIQYF. The CDR3 DNA reads TGTGCCAGCAAGATTGGCCCCAGGTGGGGGAGCCTAGCCAAAAACATTCAGTACTTC.

This clonotype was counted at least ten times. The chain is built from TRBV18 and TRBJ2-7; 8 bases are a match to TRBD1. V dropped 5 bases and J dropped 5; count of bases not matched to a gene: 8. CDR1 and CDR2 from the germline V gene are KGHSH and LQKENI. The CDR3 loop spans 14 amino acids. DNA of the CDR3: TGTGCCAGCTCAGCGACAGGGGCGAGGGACGAGCAGTACTTC. As protein: CASSATGARDEQYF.

As for this clonotype: A read error may be the cause here, since a much bigger clone is one base away. The V call is TRBV7-2, the J call TRBJ1-4; 7 bases match TRBD1. CDR3 length: 15 amino acids. With V trimmed by 5 bases and J by 8 bases, 11 bases remained unmatched. Germline V lookup: CDR1 SGHTA, CDR2 FQGNSA. For the CDR3, the DNA is TGTGCCAGCAGCCTCCTTGTGACAGGGCAGGAAAAACTGTTTTTT. Encoded protein: CASSLLVTGQEKLFF.

V is TRBV18 and J is TRBJ2-2; 8 bases are shared with TRBD1. CDR1 and CDR2 from the germline V gene are KGHSH and LQKENI. The CDR3 is made up of 14 amino acids. V shed 3 bases, J shed 6 bases, and the junction held 3 bases outside the gene matches. DNA for the CDR3: TGTGCCAGCTCACCCAGGGGGCCAGCCGGGGAGCTGTTTTTT. This codes for CASSPRGPAGELFF. Together with reference TRBV18 and TRBJ2-2, the CDR3 gives the full variable domain: NAGVMQNPRHLVRRRGQEARLRCSPMKGHSHVYWYRQLPEEGLKFMVYLQKENIIDESGMPKERFSAEFPKEGPSILRIQQVVRGDSAAYFCASSPRGPAGELFFGEGSRLTVL.

This chain uses TRBV24-1 with TRBJ2-3; perhaps TRBD2 as D (6 bases). This CDR3 comprises 18 residues. Trimming removed 5 bases from V and 0 bases from J, with 20 bases in between. Germline CDR1 and CDR2: KGHDR and SFDVKD. As DNA, the CDR3 is TGTGCCACCAGTGGGGGGGAACAGAGGGACCTAAGCACAGATACGCAGTATTTT. This codes for CATSGGEQRDLSTDTQYF.

The DNA of the CDR3 is TGCGCCAGCAGCCCCAGGGAGGGCAATCAGCCCCAGCATTTT. The encoded protein is CASSPREGNQPQHF. The chain employs TRBV4-1 and TRBJ1-5; a weak D match, TRBD1 (5 bases). This CDR3 comprises 14 residues. Trimming shortened V by 4 bases and J by 2 bases, and 9 bases separated the two germline ends. Germline V CDR1 and CDR2: MGHRA, YSYEKL.

This clonotype was picked up a small number of times. The CDR3 spells CASSRRGAGLAGFDEQFF. The CDR3, as DNA: TGTGCCAGCAGCCGCCGGGGGGCAGGGCTAGCGGGATTCGATGAGCAGTTCTTC. The chain is built from TRBV7-2 and TRBJ2-1; 9 bases line up with TRBD2. V lost 5 bases, J lost 8 bases, and 19 bases stayed unmatched. The CDR3 loop spans 18 amino acids. From germline, CDR1 is SGHTA and CDR2 FQGNSA.